One sample yielded the 14 T cell receptor beta chains listed below, sequenced in a study of T cell responses to AZD1222 COVID-19 vaccine. Assay used: immunoSEQ multiplex PCR; TCRdb lists only in-frame clones, some missing. This table holds around 140,000 clones, approximately 85% found once. The sequences come from peripheral blood, collected on day 0 of AZD1222 vaccination. The receptors derive from an adult in good health.

V and J are TRBV7-2 and TRBJ2-3; the match to TRBD2 covers 9 bases. The ends lost 2 bases at V and 0 bases at J; junction bases unmatched: 9. The CDR3 has 18 amino acids. Germline V CDR1 and CDR2: SGHTA, FQGNSA. The CDR3 spells CASSLYQRGATSTDTQYF. CDR3 coding DNA: TGTGCCAGCAGCTTATACCAGCGGGGGGCCACTAGCACAGATACGCAGTATTTT.

The chain has TRBV5-8 and TRBJ1-5; D gene unclear. From germline, CDR1 is SGHTS and CDR2 YDEGEE. The germline V and J ends were trimmed by 4 bases and 7 bases, with 18 bases remaining between them. The CDR3 spans 15 residues. CDR3 DNA sequence: TGTGCCAGCAGCCTCGTTGGACGGGTGGACCAGCCCCAGCATTTT. This sequence encodes CASSLVGRVDQPQHF.

The chain uses TRBV4-2 and TRBJ1-2; D is uncertain. The germline V gene has CDR1 LGHNA and CDR2 YNFKEQ. The CDR3 loop spans 14 amino acids. V was clipped by 2 bases and J by 9 bases, with 16 bases between them. The CDR3 region has the DNA TGTGCCAGCAGCCAAATCCCTGTGGGAACTCGCTACACCTTC. It codes for CASSQIPVGTRYTF.

The J gene is TRBJ2-7, the V gene TRBV28; D assignment may be TRBD1 or TRBD2 (5 bases each). V was shortened by 3 bases and J by 3 bases, with 24 bases between the two germline ends. Germline CDR1 is MDHEN and CDR2 is SYDVKM. The CDR3 runs to 18 residues. The CDR3 bases are TGTGCCAGCAGTTTTTTCACCTTACCCGGGACGGATAACTACGAGCAGTACTTC. Translated: CASSFFTLPGTDNYEQYF.

J is TRBJ1-4 and V is TRBV15; D unclear. The V gene's germline CDR1 is LNHNV and CDR2 YYDKDF (reference sequence). Trimming left V 0 bases short and J 4 bases short, with 6 bases between. The CDR3 has 14 residues. The CDR3 loop reads CATSRDLVNEKLFF. CDR3 DNA: TGTGCCACCAGCAGAGATTTAGTTAATGAAAAACTGTTTTTT.

This rearrangement joins TRBV12-3 or TRBV12-4 to TRBJ1-1; D gene uncertain. CDR3 length: 11 residues. Between the trimmed V and J ends, which lost 3 bases and 2 bases, there was a span of 1 base. The CDR3 bases are TGTGCCAGCAGTTTTAACACTGAAGCTTTCTTT. Translating gives CASSFNTEAFF.

The chain couples TRBV2 to TRBJ1-5; D is unclear. Germline V gene lookup returns CDR1 SNHLY and CDR2 FYNNEI. This CDR3 has 14 residues. With 4 bases removed from V and 3 bases from J, the gap between germline ends came to 10 bases. The CDR3 loop is CASSGQRNNQPQHF. CDR3 sequence (DNA): TGTGCCAGCAGTGGTCAACGGAACAATCAGCCCCAGCATTTT.

This chain joins TRBV19 and TRBJ2-1; tentatively, D is TRBD2 (6 bases). In germline, CDR1 is LNHDA, CDR2 SQIVND (reference sequence). Trimming took off 5 bases at V and 0 bases at J, with 17 bases between the two ends. The length of the CDR3 is 17 residues. CDR3 in DNA: TGTGCCAGTAGTCTCCCTCTCGCGGGGAGCTCCTACAATGAGCAGTTCTTC. Translating it yields CASSLPLAGSSYNEQFF.

The chain employs TRBV27 and TRBJ1-1, with D perhaps TRBD1 (5 bases). The V and J ends lost 5 bases and 8 bases respectively, with 15 bases between them. This CDR3 comprises 13 residues. Germline loops: CDR1 MNHEY, CDR2 SMNVEV (reference sequence). The CDR3 loop is CASSTRDQREAFF. The CDR3, as DNA: TGTGCCAGCAGTACGAGGGACCAAAGAGAAGCTTTCTTT.

The gene calls are TRBV5-6 and TRBJ1-5; no clear D gene. Trimming shortened V by 0 bases and J by 3 bases, and 13 bases separated the two germline ends. The CDR3 runs 16 residues. Germline V gene data show CDR1 as SGHDT and CDR2 as YYEEEE. The CDR3 protein is CASSLGGRLDNQPQHF. The CDR3 bases are TGTGCCAGCAGCTTGGGTGGGCGGTTGGACAATCAGCCCCAGCATTTT.

The chain links TRBV30 to TRBJ1-3; D uncertain. The germline V and J ends were trimmed by 0 bases and 8 bases, with 11 bases remaining between them. Germline V lookup: CDR1 GTSNPN, CDR2 SVGIG (reference sequence). The CDR3 covers 13 residues. This CDR3 is CAWSVQSAYTIYF. The CDR3, as DNA: TGTGCCTGGAGTGTACAGTCCGCTTACACCATATATTTT.

CDR3 in amino acids: CASSLVSGRATDTQYF. The CDR3 DNA is TGTGCCAGCAGCTTGGTTAGCGGGAGGGCCACAGATACGCAGTATTTT. The chain recombines TRBV5-4 with TRBJ2-3; the match to TRBD2 covers 11 bases. The trim removed 0 bases at V and 2 bases at J, leaving 2 bases unmatched. The germline CDR1 and CDR2 sequences are SGHNT and YYREEE (reference sequence). The CDR3 totals 16 residues.

This clone was detected once. The identical CDR3 is also encoded by other nucleotide sequences in the sample. The chain couples TRBV9 to TRBJ1-4; no clear D gene. The germline V and J ends were trimmed by 2 bases and 5 bases, with 7 bases remaining between them. CDR1 SGDLS and CDR2 YYNGEE come from the germline V gene. The CDR3 has 13 amino acids. As DNA, the CDR3 is TGTGCCAGCAGCGTTTCCGCAAATGAAAAACTGTTTTTT. It encodes CASSVSANEKLFF.

This clone has only one observation. The J gene is TRBJ2-1, the V gene TRBV18; 8 nucleotides match TRBD2. Trimming removed 5 bases from V and 4 bases from J; junction bases left unmatched: 7. There are 15 residues in the CDR3. Germline CDR1 KGHSH, CDR2 LQKENI. The CDR3 is CASSSSSGLYNEQFF. CDR3 bases: TGTGCCAGCTCATCGTCTAGCGGGTTGTACAATGAGCAGTTCTTC.